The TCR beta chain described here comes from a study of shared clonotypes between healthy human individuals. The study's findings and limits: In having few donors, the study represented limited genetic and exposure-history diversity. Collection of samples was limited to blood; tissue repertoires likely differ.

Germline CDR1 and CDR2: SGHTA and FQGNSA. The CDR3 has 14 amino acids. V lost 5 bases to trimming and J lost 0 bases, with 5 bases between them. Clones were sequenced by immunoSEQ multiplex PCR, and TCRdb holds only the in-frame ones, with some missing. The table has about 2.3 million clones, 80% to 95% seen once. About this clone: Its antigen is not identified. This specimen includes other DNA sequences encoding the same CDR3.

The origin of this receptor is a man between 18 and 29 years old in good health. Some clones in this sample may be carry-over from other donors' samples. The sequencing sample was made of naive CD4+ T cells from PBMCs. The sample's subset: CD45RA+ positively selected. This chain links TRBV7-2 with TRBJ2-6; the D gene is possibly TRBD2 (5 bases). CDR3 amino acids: CASSRDSGANVLTF. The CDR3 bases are TGTGCCAGCAGCCGGGACTCTGGGGCCAACGTCCTGACTTTC.